What follows is one TCR beta chain and its context. Its cognate antigen is unknown. For the second PCR, which ran for roughly 6 to 12 cycles, a sample-barcoded 5' primer and a J-beta primer mix were used. Each sample provided no less than 2.5 million CDR3-containing paired-end reads. TCRdb re-called the 5' RACE reads with MiXCR, one entry per CDR3 protein. This table has 920,000 or so distinct CDR3 sequences, around 45% appearing once. This specimen belongs to a study of blood T cells in healthy people across ages. Regarding the study as a whole: Per million T cells, the diversity of TCR beta decreased roughly linearly as age advanced.

Looked up from germline, CDR1 is SGHRS and CDR2 is YFSETQ. This CDR3 is 15 amino acids long. Deletions cut 4 bases from V and 6 bases from J, with 18 bases between. Sequencing input: blood. The clonotype was recovered from a woman aged 60 to 75 in good health. The chain combines TRBV5-1 with TRBJ2-3; TRBD2 is a possible D gene (6 bases). The CDR3 loop is CASSRDSLAADTQYF. The CDR3 DNA is TGCGCCAGCAGCCGGGACTCACTAGCCGCGGATACGCAGTATTTT.